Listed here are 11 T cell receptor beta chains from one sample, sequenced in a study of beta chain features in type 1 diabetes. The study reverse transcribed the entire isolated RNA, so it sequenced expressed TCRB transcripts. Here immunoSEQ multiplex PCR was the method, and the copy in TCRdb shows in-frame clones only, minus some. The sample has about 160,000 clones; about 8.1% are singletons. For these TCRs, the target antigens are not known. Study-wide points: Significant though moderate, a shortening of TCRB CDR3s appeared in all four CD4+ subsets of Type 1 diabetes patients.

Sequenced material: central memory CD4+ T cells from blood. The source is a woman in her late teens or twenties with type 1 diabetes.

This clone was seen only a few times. This CDR3 reads CASRLGQAANYGYTF. CDR3 DNA sequence: TGCGCCAGCAGACTAGGACAGGCCGCGAACTATGGCTACACCTTC. The chain is built from TRBV5-1 and TRBJ1-2; 7 bases align to TRBD1. This CDR3 contains 15 residues. The junction had 9 bases not matched to a gene; V was cut back by 5 bases and J by 2 bases. In germline, CDR1 is SGHRS, CDR2 YFSETQ.

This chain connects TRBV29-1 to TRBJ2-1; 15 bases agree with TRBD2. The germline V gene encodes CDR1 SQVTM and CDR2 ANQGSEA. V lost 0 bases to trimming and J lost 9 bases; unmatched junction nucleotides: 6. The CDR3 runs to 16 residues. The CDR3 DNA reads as TGCAGCGTTGAAGATAGGACTAGCGGGAGGGCCGGTGAGCAGTTCTTC. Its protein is CSVEDRTSGRAGEQFF.

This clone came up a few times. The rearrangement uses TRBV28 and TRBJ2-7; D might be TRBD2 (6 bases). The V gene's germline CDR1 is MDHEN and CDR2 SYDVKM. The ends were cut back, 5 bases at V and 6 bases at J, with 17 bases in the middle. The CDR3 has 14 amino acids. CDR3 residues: CASSDLGRDSEQYF. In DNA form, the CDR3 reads TGTGCCAGCAGTGACTTGGGCAGGGACTCCGAGCAGTACTTC.

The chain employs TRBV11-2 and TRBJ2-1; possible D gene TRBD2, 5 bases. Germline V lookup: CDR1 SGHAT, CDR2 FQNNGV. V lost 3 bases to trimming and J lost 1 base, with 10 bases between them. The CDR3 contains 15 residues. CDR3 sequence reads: CASSFPLASYNEQFF. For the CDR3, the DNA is TGTGCCAGCAGCTTTCCCCTAGCATCCTACAATGAGCAGTTCTTC.

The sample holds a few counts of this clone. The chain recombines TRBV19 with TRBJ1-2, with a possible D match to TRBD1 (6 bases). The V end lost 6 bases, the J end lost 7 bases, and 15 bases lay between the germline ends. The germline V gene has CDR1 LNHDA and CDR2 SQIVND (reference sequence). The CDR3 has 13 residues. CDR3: CASSDRYLGGYTF. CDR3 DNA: TGTGCCAGTAGCGACAGGTACCTCGGTGGCTACACCTTC.

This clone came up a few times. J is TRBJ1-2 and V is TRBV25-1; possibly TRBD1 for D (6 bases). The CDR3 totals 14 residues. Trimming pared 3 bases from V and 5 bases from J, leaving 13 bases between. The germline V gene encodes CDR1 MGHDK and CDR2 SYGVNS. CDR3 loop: CASSEPGQQYGYTF. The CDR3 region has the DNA TGTGCCAGCAGTGAGCCCGGACAGCAATATGGCTACACCTTC.

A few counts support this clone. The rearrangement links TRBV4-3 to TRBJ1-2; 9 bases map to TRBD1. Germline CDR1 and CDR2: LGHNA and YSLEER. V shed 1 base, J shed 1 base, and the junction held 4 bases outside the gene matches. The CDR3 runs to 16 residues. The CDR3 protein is CASSQAGTGNNYGYTF. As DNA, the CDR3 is TGCGCCAGCAGCCAAGCCGGGACAGGGAATAACTATGGCTACACCTTC.

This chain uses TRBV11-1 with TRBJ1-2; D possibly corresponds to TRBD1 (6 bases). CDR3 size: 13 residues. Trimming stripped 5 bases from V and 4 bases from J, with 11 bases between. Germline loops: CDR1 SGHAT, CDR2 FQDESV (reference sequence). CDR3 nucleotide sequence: TGTGCCAGCAGCCCGGACAGTGGCTATGGCTACACCTTC. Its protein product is CASSPDSGYGYTF.

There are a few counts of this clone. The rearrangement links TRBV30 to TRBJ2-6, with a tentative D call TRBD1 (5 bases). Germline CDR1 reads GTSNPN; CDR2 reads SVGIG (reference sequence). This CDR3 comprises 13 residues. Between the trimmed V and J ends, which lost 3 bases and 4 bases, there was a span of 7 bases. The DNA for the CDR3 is TGTGCCTGGAGACAGGCGGGGGCCAACGTCCTGACTTTC. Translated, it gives CAWRQAGANVLTF.

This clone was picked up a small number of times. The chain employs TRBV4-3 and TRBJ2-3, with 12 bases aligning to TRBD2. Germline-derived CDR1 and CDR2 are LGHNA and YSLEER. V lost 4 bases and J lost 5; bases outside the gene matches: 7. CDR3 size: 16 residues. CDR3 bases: TGCGCCAGCAGCCGCCGAAGGGGACTAGCGGGAGATACGCAGTATTTT. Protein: CASSRRRGLAGDTQYF.

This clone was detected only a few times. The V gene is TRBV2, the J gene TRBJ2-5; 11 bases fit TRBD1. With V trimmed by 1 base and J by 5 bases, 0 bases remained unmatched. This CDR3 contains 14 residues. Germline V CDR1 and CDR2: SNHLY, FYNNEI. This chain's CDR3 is CASSEGTGGETQYF. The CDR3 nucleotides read TGTGCCAGCAGTGAAGGGACAGGGGGCGAGACCCAGTACTTC.